These 10 T cell receptor beta chains were sequenced from one sample in a study of Tregs in tolerant kidney transplant recipients. Repertoires were generated with immunoSEQ multiplex PCR, while TCRdb's copy carries only in-frame clones and drops some. Of 60,000 to 95,000 clones listed, roughly 98% were seen once; the top ten hold about 0.61%. The sample here was CD4+ T cells from blood, taken before the transplant. The receptors come from a human donor who received a combined kidney and bone marrow transplant.

This clone was recorded only once. CDR3 amino acids: CSVSTGGAGGYTF. The DNA of the CDR3 is TGCAGCGTATCGACAGGGGGCGCAGGGGGCTACACCTTC. The chain carries TRBV29-1 and TRBJ1-2; TRBD1 aligns across 10 bases. With V trimmed by 6 bases and J by 8 bases, 9 bases remained unmatched. The CDR3 has 13 amino acids. Germline-derived CDR1 and CDR2 are SQVTM and ANQGSEA.

CDR3 protein: CASTNRQGDQPQHF. For the CDR3, the DNA is TGTGCCAGCACCAACCGACAGGGGGATCAGCCCCAGCATTTT. The chain couples TRBV6-5 to TRBJ1-5; 9 bases line up with TRBD1. Germline V gene lookup returns CDR1 MNHEY and CDR2 SVGAGI. The CDR3 length is 14 residues. The J segment lost 5 bases and the V segment lost 7 bases, leaving 6 bases of the junction unmatched.

V and J are TRBV19 and TRBJ2-3; the D gene is possibly TRBD2 (5 bases). The length of the CDR3 is 14 residues. The germline CDR1 and CDR2 sequences are LNHDA and SQIVND (reference sequence). Trimming stripped 1 base from V and 3 bases from J, with 8 bases between. DNA for the CDR3: TGTGCCAGTAGTATAGGTACGGGAACAGATACGCAGTATTTT. Protein sequence: CASSIGTGTDTQYF.

V usage is TRBV7-9 and J usage is TRBJ1-5; D is unresolved. Looked up from germline, CDR1 is SEHNR and CDR2 is FQNEAQ (reference sequence). V lost 1 base and J 0 bases, leaving 10 bases between the germline ends. The CDR3 is 16 amino acids. The CDR3: CASSLESGYSNQPQHF. The CDR3 coding sequence is TGTGCCAGCAGCTTAGAAAGCGGCTATAGCAATCAGCCCCAGCATTTT.

This clone was seen a single time. This sequence joins TRBV4-2 and TRBJ2-2; D is perhaps TRBD1 (5 bases). V was trimmed by 1 base and J by 1 base, leaving 7 bases between them. The CDR3 has 15 residues. Germline V gene data show CDR1 as LGHNA and CDR2 as YNFKEQ. CDR3 loop: CASSQAGQNTGELFF. In DNA, the CDR3 is TGTGCCAGCAGCCAAGCCGGACAGAACACCGGGGAGCTGTTTTTT.

V gene TRBV7-9 combines with J gene TRBJ1-4; D is unresolved. The CDR3 covers 14 residues. Germline CDR1 and CDR2: SEHNR and FQNEAQ (reference sequence). The V gene lost 8 bases and the J gene lost 0 bases, with 10 bases spanning the gap. As DNA, the CDR3 is TGTGCCAGCGTCCCCCTTGCAACTAATGAAAAACTGTTTTTT. Its protein product is CASVPLATNEKLFF.

V gene TRBV9 combines with J gene TRBJ1-1, with D possibly being TRBD1 (6 bases). CDR1 is SGDLS and CDR2 is YYNGEE in the germline V gene. Deletions cut 4 bases from V and 0 bases from J, with 10 bases between. There are 14 residues in the CDR3. The chain's CDR3 is CASSPTGMNTEAFF. CDR3 in DNA: TGTGCCAGCAGCCCTACAGGGATGAACACTGAAGCTTTCTTT.

This clone has only one observation. The chain employs TRBV6-1 and TRBJ2-5; 12 bases map to TRBD2. V was pared by 1 base and J by 3 bases, with 3 bases of the junction left unmatched. Germline V gene sequence: CDR1 MNHNS, CDR2 SASEGT. The CDR3 loop spans 16 amino acids. The CDR3 sequence: CASSEGWTSGKETQYF. CDR3 bases: TGTGCCAGCAGTGAAGGTTGGACTAGCGGGAAAGAGACCCAGTACTTC.

J is TRBJ2-5 and V is TRBV2; possibly TRBD2 for D (6 bases). V was shortened by 1 base and J by 0 bases, with 6 bases between the two germline ends. Germline CDR1 reads SNHLY; CDR2 reads FYNNEI. This CDR3 is built from 14 residues. The chain's CDR3 is CASSEGGDQETQYF. The DNA for the CDR3 is TGTGCCAGCAGTGAAGGGGGGGACCAAGAGACCCAGTACTTC.

V gene TRBV4-1 combines with J gene TRBJ1-4, with D tentatively TRBD1 (6 bases). CDR1 MGHRA and CDR2 YSYEKL come from the germline V gene. Trimming stripped 0 bases from V and 4 bases from J, with 18 bases between. There are 18 residues in the CDR3. The CDR3 DNA is TGCGCCAGCAGCCAAGAAACCCCGGGGGGGCAAAGTAATGAAAAACTGTTTTTT. Its protein product is CASSQETPGGQSNEKLFF.